Following are 16 T cell receptor beta chains from one sample sequenced in a study of blood T cell repertoires in COVID-19 (dated by TCRdb to the early 2020s). The library was produced with the immunoSEQ multiplex PCR assay. TCRdb provides this immuneACCESS table in a form limited to in-frame rearrangements. Some clones are lacking; in checked studies, under half of them reflect an unresolved V gene, and why the rest are absent is not known. This sample comprises fewer than 130,000 clones, less than 80% of them detected only once. 20% to 25% of the sample is in the top ten clones. The specimen was peripheral blood. All receptors derive from a man between 65 and 85 years old with active or convalescent COVID-19.

The chain carries TRBV3-1 (or the pseudogene TRBV3-2) and TRBJ2-2, with D possibly TRBD2 on 6 matching bases. The V gene's germline CDR1 is LGHDT and CDR2 YNNKEL (reference sequence). V was pared by 4 bases and J by 1 base, with 10 bases between. CDR3 length equals 15 residues. The chain's CDR3 is CASSRPGLNTGELFF. As DNA, the CDR3 is TGTGCCAGCAGCCGGCCGGGACTGAACACCGGGGAGCTGTTTTTT.

This chain uses TRBV20-1 with TRBJ1-3, with 9 bases identical to TRBD1. Trimming at V came to 3 bases and at J to 0 bases, leaving 3 bases not matched to a gene. The CDR3 covers 15 residues. The germline CDR1 and CDR2 sequences are DFQATT and SNEGSKA (reference sequence). The CDR3 DNA follows: TGCAGTGCTAGTGACAGGGGGTCCTCTGGAAACACCATATATTTT. Amino acid sequence: CSASDRGSSGNTIYF.

The CDR3: CASSSESTGAGETQYF. CDR3 nucleotide sequence: TGCGCCAGCAGCTCAGAATCAACAGGGGCGGGAGAGACCCAGTACTTC. The rearrangement uses TRBV5-1 and TRBJ2-5; TRBD1 matches 7 bases. The trim removed 3 bases at V and 4 bases at J, leaving 12 bases unmatched. CDR3 length: 16 amino acids. Germline loops: CDR1 SGHRS, CDR2 YFSETQ.

V usage is TRBV20-1 and J usage is TRBJ2-2; TRBD1 matches at 8 bases. This CDR3 comprises 15 residues. Germline values: CDR1 DFQATT, CDR2 SNEGSKA (reference sequence). V dropped 3 bases and J dropped 1; count of bases not matched to a gene: 4. This chain's CDR3 is CSASRTGQNTGELFF. As DNA, the CDR3 is TGCAGTGCTAGTCGGACAGGGCAGAACACCGGGGAGCTGTTTTTT.

This clone has just a few counts. This CDR3 is CASSRGQQKAFF. The CDR3 DNA follows: TGTGCCAGCAGTCGCGGACAGCAGAAAGCTTTCTTT. The rearrangement joins TRBV28 to TRBJ1-1; D is possibly TRBD1 (6 bases). From germline, CDR1 is MDHEN and CDR2 SYDVKM. V shed 5 bases and J shed 9 bases, with 13 bases lying between them. This CDR3 has 12 amino acids.

This clone was detected a few times. The CDR3, as DNA: TGTGCCAGTAGTATTACTAGCGGGGGGGGCAATGAGCAGTTCTTC. This translates into CASSITSGGGNEQFF. This chain links TRBV19 with TRBJ2-1; 13 nucleotides line up with TRBD2. Germline V gives CDR1 LNHDA, CDR2 SQIVND (reference sequence). The ends lost 3 bases at V and 6 bases at J; junction bases unmatched: 2. The CDR3 is 15 amino acids.

The V and J genes are TRBV20-1 and TRBJ2-7, with D possibly matching TRBD2 (6 bases). In germline, CDR1 is DFQATT, CDR2 SNEGSKA (reference sequence). The CDR3 extends over 16 amino acids. V lost 3 bases and J lost 2, with 20 bases in between. CDR3 region: CSASYTPGSGAYEQYF. CDR3 bases: TGCAGTGCTAGTTATACTCCAGGGTCGGGGGCCTACGAGCAGTACTTC.

DNA for the CDR3: TGTGCCAGCAGCCAAGAAGAGGGATTCTCACCCCTCCACTTT. The encoded protein is CASSQEEGFSPLHF. The J gene is TRBJ1-6, the V gene TRBV3-1 (or the pseudogene TRBV3-2); D is uncertain. Germline CDR1 reads LGHDT; CDR2 reads YNNKEL (reference sequence). The CDR3 has 14 amino acids. V was clipped by 0 bases and J by 10 bases, with 10 bases between them.

CDR3 region: CASSITTGEDEQYF. The CDR3, as DNA: TGTGCCAGCAGTATTACGACAGGAGAGGACGAGCAGTACTTC. This rearrangement joins TRBV2 to TRBJ2-7, with D possibly matching TRBD1 (6 bases). Germline V gives CDR1 SNHLY, CDR2 FYNNEI. Deletions cut 5 bases from V and 5 bases from J, with 16 bases between. This CDR3 has 14 amino acids.

This sequence joins TRBV19 and TRBJ2-1, with TRBD2 identical over 7 bases. The V and J ends lost 4 bases and 2 bases, in that order; junction bases with no gene match: 8. The CDR3 length is 16 residues. Per germline, CDR1 LNHDA and CDR2 SQIVND (reference sequence). The CDR3 nucleotides are TGTGCCAGTAGTACTACTTGGACTAGGGCCTACAATGAGCAGTTCTTC. The encoded protein is CASSTTWTRAYNEQFF.

The chain links TRBV4-1 to TRBJ2-5; 9 nucleotides agree with TRBD2. This CDR3 has 17 residues. From germline, CDR1 is MGHRA and CDR2 YSYEKL. Trimming took 4 bases from V and 2 from J; bases not matched to a gene: 11. The CDR3 here is CASSLRGPSGEQETQYF. The CDR3 DNA reads TGCGCCAGCAGCCTTAGAGGGCCTAGCGGGGAACAAGAGACCCAGTACTTC.

This rearrangement joins TRBV6-6 to TRBJ2-5; TRBD2 matches at 8 bases. The CDR3 extends over 16 amino acids. The germline V gene encodes CDR1 MNHNY and CDR2 SVGAGI (reference sequence). V lost 0 bases, J lost 1 base, and 4 bases stayed unmatched. This chain's CDR3 is CASSYSGAGVQETQYF. The CDR3 DNA reads TGTGCCAGCAGTTACTCAGGAGCGGGGGTCCAAGAGACCCAGTACTTC.

This chain uses TRBV13 with TRBJ1-3; D ambiguous. The CDR3 consists of 12 residues. Germline V gene lookup returns CDR1 PRHDT and CDR2 FYEKMQ (reference sequence). Trimming cost V 6 bases and J 4 bases, with 7 bases left between them. CDR3 in amino acids: CASSLTGNTIYF. Written as DNA, the CDR3 is TGTGCCAGCAGTTTGACAGGAAACACCATATATTTT.

The chain employs TRBV5-5 and TRBJ2-7; 7 nucleotides line up with TRBD1. Germline lookup yields CDR1 SGHKS and CDR2 YYEKEE (reference sequence). Trimming took 0 bases from V and 6 from J; bases not matched to a gene: 6. This CDR3 spans 14 amino acids. The CDR3 loop is CASSLATGAGEQYF. The CDR3 DNA sequence: TGTGCCAGCAGCTTGGCAACAGGGGCGGGCGAGCAGTACTTC.

The V and J genes are TRBV4-1 and TRBJ2-3; 8 bases align to TRBD2. The germline gives CDR1 MGHRA, CDR2 YSYEKL. The J segment lost 4 bases and the V segment lost 6 bases, leaving 9 bases of the junction unmatched. This CDR3 has 15 residues. CDR3 amino acids: CASSWIGRAPDTQYF. CDR3 nucleotides: TGCGCCAGCAGTTGGATCGGGAGGGCCCCAGATACGCAGTATTTT.

This chain links TRBV7-9 with TRBJ1-5, with 7 bases fitting TRBD1. The CDR3 runs to 14 residues. Trimming took 3 bases from V and 4 from J; bases not matched to a gene: 3. Germline lookup yields CDR1 SEHNR and CDR2 FQNEAQ (reference sequence). The CDR3: CASSFQGENQPQHF. Written as DNA, the CDR3 is TGTGCCAGCAGCTTCCAGGGGGAAAATCAGCCCCAGCATTTT.